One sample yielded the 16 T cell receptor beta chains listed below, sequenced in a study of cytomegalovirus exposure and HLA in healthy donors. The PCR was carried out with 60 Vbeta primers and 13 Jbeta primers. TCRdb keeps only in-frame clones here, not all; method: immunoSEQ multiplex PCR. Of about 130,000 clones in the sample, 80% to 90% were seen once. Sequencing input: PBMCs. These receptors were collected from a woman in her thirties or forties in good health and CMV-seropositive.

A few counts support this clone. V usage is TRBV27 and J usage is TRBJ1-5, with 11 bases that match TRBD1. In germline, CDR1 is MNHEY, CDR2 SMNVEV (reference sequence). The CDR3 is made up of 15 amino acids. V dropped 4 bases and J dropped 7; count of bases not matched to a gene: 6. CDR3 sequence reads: CASSWTGGTKQPQHF. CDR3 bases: TGTGCCAGCAGTTGGACAGGGGGCACGAAACAGCCCCAGCATTTT.

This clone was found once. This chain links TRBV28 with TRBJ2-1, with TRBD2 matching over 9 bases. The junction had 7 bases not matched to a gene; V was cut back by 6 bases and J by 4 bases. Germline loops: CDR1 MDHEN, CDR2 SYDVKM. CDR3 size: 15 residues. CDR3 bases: TGTGCCAGCAGGCCCCCTAGCGGGATTTACAATGAGCAGTTCTTC. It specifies CASRPPSGIYNEQFF.

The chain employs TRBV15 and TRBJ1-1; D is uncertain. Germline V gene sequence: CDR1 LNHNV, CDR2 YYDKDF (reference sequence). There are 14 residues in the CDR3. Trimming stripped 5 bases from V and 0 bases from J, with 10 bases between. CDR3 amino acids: CATSGSGLNTEAFF. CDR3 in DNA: TGTGCCACCAGCGGGAGCGGATTGAACACTGAAGCTTTCTTT.

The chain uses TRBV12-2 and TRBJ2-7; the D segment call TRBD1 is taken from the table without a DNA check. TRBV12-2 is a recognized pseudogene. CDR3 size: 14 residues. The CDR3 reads CASRLARQNYEQYF. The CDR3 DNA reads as TGTGCAAGTCGCTTAGCGAGACAGAACTACGAGCAGTACTTC.

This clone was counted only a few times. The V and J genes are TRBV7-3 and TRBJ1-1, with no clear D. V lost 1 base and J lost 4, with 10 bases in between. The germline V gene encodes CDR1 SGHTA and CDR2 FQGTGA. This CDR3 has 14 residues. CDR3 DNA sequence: TGTGCCAGCAGCTTAAACTCTTTTGCCACTGAAGCTTTCTTT. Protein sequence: CASSLNSFATEAFF. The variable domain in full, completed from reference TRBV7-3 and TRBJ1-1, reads GAGVSQTPSNKVTEKGKYVELRCDPISGHTALYWYRQSLGQGPEFLIYFQGTGAADDSGLPNDRFFAVRPEGSVSTLKIQRTERGDSAVYLCASSLNSFATEAFFGQGTRLTVV.

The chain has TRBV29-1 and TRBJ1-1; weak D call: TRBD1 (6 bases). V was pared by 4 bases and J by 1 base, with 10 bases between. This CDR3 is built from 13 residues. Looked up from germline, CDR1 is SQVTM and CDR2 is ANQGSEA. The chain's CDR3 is CSVVRTENTEAFF. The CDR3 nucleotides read TGCAGCGTTGTTAGGACAGAGAACACTGAAGCTTTCTTT.

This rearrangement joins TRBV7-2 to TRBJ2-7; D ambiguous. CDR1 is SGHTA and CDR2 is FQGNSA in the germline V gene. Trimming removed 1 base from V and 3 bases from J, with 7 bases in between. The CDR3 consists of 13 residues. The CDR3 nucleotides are TGTGCCAGCAGCTTAGGCCTAGTCTACGAGCAGTACTTC. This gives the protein CASSLGLVYEQYF.

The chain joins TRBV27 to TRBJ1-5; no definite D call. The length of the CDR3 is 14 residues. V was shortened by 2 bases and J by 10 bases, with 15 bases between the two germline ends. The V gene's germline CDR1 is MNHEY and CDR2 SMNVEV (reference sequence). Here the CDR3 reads CASSLALEGGPQHF. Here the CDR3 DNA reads TGTGCCAGCAGTTTAGCGTTGGAAGGAGGCCCCCAGCATTTT.

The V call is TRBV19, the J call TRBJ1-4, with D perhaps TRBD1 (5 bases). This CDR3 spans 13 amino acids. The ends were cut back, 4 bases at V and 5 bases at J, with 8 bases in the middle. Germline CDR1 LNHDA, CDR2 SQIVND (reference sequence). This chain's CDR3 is CASSTDRNEKLFF. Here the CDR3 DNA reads TGTGCCAGTAGTACCGACAGAAATGAAAAACTGTTTTTT.

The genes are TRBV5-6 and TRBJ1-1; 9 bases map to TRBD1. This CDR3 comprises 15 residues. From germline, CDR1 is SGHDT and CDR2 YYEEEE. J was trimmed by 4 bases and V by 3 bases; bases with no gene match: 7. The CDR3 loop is CASSWETGGGTEAFF. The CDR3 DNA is TGTGCCAGCAGCTGGGAAACAGGGGGCGGCACTGAAGCTTTCTTT.

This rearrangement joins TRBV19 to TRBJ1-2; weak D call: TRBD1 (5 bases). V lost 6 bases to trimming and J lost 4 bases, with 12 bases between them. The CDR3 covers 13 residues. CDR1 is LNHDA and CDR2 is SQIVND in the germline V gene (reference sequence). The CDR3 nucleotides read TGTGCCAGTAGGGACAAGGGAGGCTATGGCTACACCTTC. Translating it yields CASRDKGGYGYTF. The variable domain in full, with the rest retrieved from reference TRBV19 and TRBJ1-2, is DGGITQSPKYLFRKEGQNVTLSCEQNLNHDAMYWYRQDPGQGLRLIYYSQIVNDFQKGDIAEGYSVSREKKESFPLTVTSAQKNPTAFYLCASRDKGGYGYTFGSGTRLTVV.

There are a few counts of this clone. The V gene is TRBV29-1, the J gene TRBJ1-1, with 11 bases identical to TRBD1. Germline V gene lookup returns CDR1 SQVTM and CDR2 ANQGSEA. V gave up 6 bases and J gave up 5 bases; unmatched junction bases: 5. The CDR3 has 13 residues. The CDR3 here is CSVPGQGGTEAFF. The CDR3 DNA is TGCAGCGTCCCGGGACAGGGGGGTACTGAAGCTTTCTTT. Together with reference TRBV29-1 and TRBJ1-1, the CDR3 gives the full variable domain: SAVISQKPSRDICQRGTSLTIQCQVDSQVTMMFWYRQQPGQSLTLIATANQGSEATYESGFVIDKFPISRPNLTFSTLTVSNMSPEDSSIYLCSVPGQGGTEAFFGQGTRLTVV.

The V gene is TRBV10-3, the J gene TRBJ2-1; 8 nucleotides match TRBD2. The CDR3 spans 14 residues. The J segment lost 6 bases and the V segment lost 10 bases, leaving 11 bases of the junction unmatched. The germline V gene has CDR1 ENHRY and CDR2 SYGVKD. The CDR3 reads CATRIWTSFNEQFF. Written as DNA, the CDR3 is TGTGCCACAAGAATCTGGACTAGCTTCAATGAGCAGTTCTTC.

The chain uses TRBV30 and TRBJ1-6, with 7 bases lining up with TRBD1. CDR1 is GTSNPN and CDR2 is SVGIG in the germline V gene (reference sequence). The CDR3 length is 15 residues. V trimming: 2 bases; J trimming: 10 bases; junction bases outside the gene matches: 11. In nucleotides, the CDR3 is TGTGCCTGGAGTTCCCCGACAGGGTCCGGATCACCCCTCCACTTT. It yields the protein CAWSSPTGSGSPLHF.

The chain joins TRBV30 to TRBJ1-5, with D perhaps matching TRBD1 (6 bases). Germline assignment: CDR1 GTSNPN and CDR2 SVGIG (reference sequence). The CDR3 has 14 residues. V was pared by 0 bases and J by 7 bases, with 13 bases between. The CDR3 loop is CAWSVQGGEQPQHF. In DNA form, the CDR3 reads TGTGCCTGGAGTGTACAGGGAGGGGAACAGCCCCAGCATTTT.

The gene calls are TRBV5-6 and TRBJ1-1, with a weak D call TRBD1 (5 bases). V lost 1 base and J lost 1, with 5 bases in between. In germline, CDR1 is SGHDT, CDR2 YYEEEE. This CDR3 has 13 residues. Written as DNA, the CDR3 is TGTGCCAGCAGCTTGACAGGGAACACTGAAGCTTTCTTT. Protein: CASSLTGNTEAFF. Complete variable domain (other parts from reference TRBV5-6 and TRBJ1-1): DAGVTQSPTHLIKTRGQQVTLRCSPKSGHDTVSWYQQALGQGPQFIFQYYEEEERQRGNFPDRFSGHQFPNYSSELNVNALLLGDSALYLCASSLTGNTEAFFGQGTRLTVV.